These 4 T cell receptor beta chains were all obtained from the same sample, sequenced in a study of vaccination and CD4 T cells after COVID-19. These receptors have no identified antigens. The time point: late sampling 161 to 241 days after vaccination in a few convalescent patients. Sample treatment: approximately nine-day PBMC culture with coronavirus spike peptide pools or control peptides (ViraFEST assay). An Oncomine TCR Beta short-read assay was used to sequence the DNA from cultured CD4+ T cells. TCRdb redid the calling of the PCR reads with MiXCR, one entry per CDR3 protein. Counted here are around 25,000 distinct CDR3 sequences, over 25% occurring once; the ten biggest clones make up about 7.1%. The specimen was CD4+ T cells from blood, cultured in vitro, collected about 7 months after SARS-CoV-2 vaccination. Receptors were obtained from a human donor who had recovered from COVID-19.

The chain carries TRBV20-1 and TRBJ2-5; a possible D gene is TRBD2 (6 bases). CDR1 DFQATT and CDR2 SNEGSKA come from the germline V gene (reference sequence). The CDR3 loop spans 15 amino acids. The V gene lost 3 bases and the J gene lost 5 bases, with 19 bases spanning the gap. The CDR3 sequence is CSARAPRGNAETQYF. Written as DNA, the CDR3 is TGCAGTGCTAGGGCCCCCCGGGGGAATGCGGAGACCCAGTACTTC.

This clonotype came up a few times. This chain joins TRBV28 and TRBJ1-3, with 9 bases that match TRBD1. Germline V gene data show CDR1 as MDHEN and CDR2 as SYDVKM. The length of the CDR3 is 13 residues. J gave up 7 bases and V 10 bases, and 8 bases lay outside the gene matches. The chain's CDR3 is CATTRTGVNTIYF. Written as DNA, the CDR3 is TGTGCCACGACCCGGACAGGGGTGAACACCATATATTTT.

The chain joins TRBV20-1 to TRBJ2-7, with 8 bases matching TRBD1. Trimming removed 2 bases from V and 2 bases from J; junction bases left unmatched: 5. The V gene's germline CDR1 is DFQATT and CDR2 SNEGSKA (reference sequence). The CDR3 runs 14 residues. CDR3: CSARRGQGPYEQYF. In DNA, the CDR3 is TGCAGTGCTAGACGCGGACAGGGACCCTACGAGCAGTACTTC.

The CDR3 DNA is TGTGCCAGCAGTGACGGCCGCGAGACCCAGTACTTC. It translates to CASSDGRETQYF. The chain recombines TRBV2 with TRBJ2-5; D uncertain. The V and J ends lost 3 bases and 5 bases respectively, with 7 bases between them. Germline-derived CDR1 and CDR2 are SNHLY and FYNNEI. This CDR3 has 12 amino acids.